These 18 T cell receptor beta chains were sequenced from one sample in a study of control samples from healthy donors and cancer patients. Some clones are missing from TCRdb's copy, which holds only in-frame ones; the method was immunoSEQ multiplex PCR. Among more than 90,000 clones listed, around nine tenths were seen once. Sequenced input: blood. The receptors were gathered from a man aged 25 to 40 in good health.

The chain has TRBV5-1 and TRBJ2-1; 13 positions match TRBD2. V shed 4 bases and J 0 bases; nucleotides not matched to a gene: 4. The CDR3 sequence is 17 residues long. The germline gives CDR1 SGHRS, CDR2 YFSETQ. CDR3 sequence: CASSPGLAGSSYNEQFF. The CDR3 bases are TGCGCCAGCAGCCCGGGACTAGCGGGAAGCTCCTACAATGAGCAGTTCTTC.

The gene calls are TRBV4-3 and TRBJ2-7; D is perhaps TRBD1 or TRBD2 (5 bases each). Germline assignment: CDR1 LGHNA and CDR2 YSLEER. The V end was cut by 2 bases, the J end by 6 bases, with 20 bases between. The CDR3 runs to 16 residues. CDR3 in amino acids: CASSQTFDSTGGEQYF. CDR3 nucleotides: TGCGCCAGCAGCCAAACCTTCGACTCCACTGGGGGCGAGCAGTACTTC.

V and J are TRBV7-6 and TRBJ1-5, with D tentatively TRBD1 (5 bases). The CDR3 runs 17 residues. Per germline, CDR1 SGHVS and CDR2 FNYEAQ. V dropped 2 bases and J dropped 4 bases, with 18 bases sitting between them. DNA of the CDR3: TGTGCCAGCAGCTTATCAGGGTCGACAGTGGGGAATCAGCCCCAGCATTTT. Translating it yields CASSLSGSTVGNQPQHF.

This chain links TRBV30 with TRBJ1-2; D unresolved. The germline V gene encodes CDR1 GTSNPN and CDR2 SVGIG (reference sequence). Between the trimmed V and J ends, which lost 0 bases and 1 base, there was a span of 6 bases. The CDR3 extends over 13 amino acids. The CDR3 DNA reads TGTGCCTGGAGTGTTGGGAATAACTATGGCTACACCTTC. Its translation is CAWSVGNNYGYTF.

This clone was observed a few times. This chain links TRBV28 with TRBJ1-1; D gene ambiguous. Trimming shortened V by 3 bases and J by 8 bases, and 16 bases separated the two germline ends. The CDR3 contains 14 residues. Germline-derived CDR1 and CDR2 are MDHEN and SYDVKM. CDR3 bases: TGTGCCAGCAGTTTCGGAGTGGGCCGACCGGAAGCTTTCTTT. This encodes CASSFGVGRPEAFF.

This clone was seen once. The V call is TRBV9, the J call TRBJ1-2; TRBD1 matches at 7 bases. This CDR3 has 13 amino acids. Germline loops: CDR1 SGDLS, CDR2 YYNGEE. V was pared by 4 bases and J by 6 bases, with 6 bases of the junction left unmatched. The CDR3 sequence: CASSPQQGHGYTF. CDR3 sequence (DNA): TGTGCCAGCAGCCCGCAACAGGGGCATGGCTACACCTTC.

This clone was detected only a few times. J is TRBJ2-1 and V is TRBV10-1, with TRBD1 matching 7 bases. There are 18 residues in the CDR3. Germline CDR1 is WNHNN and CDR2 is SYGVQD (reference sequence). The junction had 16 bases not matched to a gene; V was cut back by 6 bases and J by 2 bases. CDR3 sequence: CASRRARQGRYTYNEQFF. The CDR3 DNA reads as TGCGCCAGCAGGAGGGCTCGACAGGGCCGATATACCTACAATGAGCAGTTCTTC.

J is TRBJ2-1 and V is TRBV6-5; no definite D call. Per germline, CDR1 MNHEY and CDR2 SVGAGI. This CDR3 has 15 amino acids. With 0 bases removed from V and 9 bases from J, the gap between germline ends came to 15 bases. The CDR3 sequence is CASSYSGYGFSEQFF. The CDR3 nucleotides read TGTGCCAGCAGTTACTCCGGCTATGGTTTCAGTGAGCAGTTCTTC.

In DNA, the CDR3 is TGTGCCAGCAGCGGACAGGGATTTTCTAACTATGGCTACACCTTC. Its translation: CASSGQGFSNYGYTF. V gene TRBV7-9 combines with J gene TRBJ1-2; 8 bases are a match to TRBD1. The CDR3 loop spans 15 amino acids. V dropped 5 bases and J dropped 0; count of bases not matched to a gene: 5. Germline V gene data show CDR1 as SEHNR and CDR2 as FQNEAQ (reference sequence). Full variable domain (rest looked up from reference TRBV7-9 and TRBJ1-2): DTGVSQNPRHKITKRGQNVTFRCDPISEHNRLYWYRQTLGQGPEFLTYFQNEAQLEKSRLLSDRFSAERPKGSFSTLEIQRTEQGDSAMYLCASSGQGFSNYGYTFGSGTRLTVV.

This clone has just one count. The chain has TRBV9 and TRBJ1-4, with D uncertain. V lost 6 bases to trimming and J lost 5 bases, with 17 bases between them. Germline V gives CDR1 SGDLS, CDR2 YYNGEE. CDR3 length: 15 residues. The CDR3 loop is CASTLGRVINEKLFF. CDR3 coding DNA: TGTGCCAGCACCCTAGGGCGCGTCATCAATGAAAAACTGTTTTTT.

The chain is built from TRBV4-1 and TRBJ1-2; no firm D call. The CDR3 extends over 15 amino acids. From germline, CDR1 is MGHRA and CDR2 YSYEKL. V shed 3 bases and J shed 2 bases, with 13 bases lying between them. CDR3 amino acids: CASSHLQHGNYGYTF. Here the CDR3 DNA reads TGCGCCAGCAGCCACCTCCAACATGGGAACTATGGCTACACCTTC.

This clone was recorded once. The rearrangement uses TRBV9 and TRBJ1-2; D unresolved. V lost 4 bases and J 5 bases, leaving 9 bases between the germline ends. Germline V lookup: CDR1 SGDLS, CDR2 YYNGEE. The CDR3 loop spans 12 amino acids. CDR3 sequence: CASSPSGYGYTF. Written as DNA, the CDR3 is TGTGCCAGCAGCCCTAGCGGATATGGCTACACCTTC.

The rearrangement uses TRBV5-4 and TRBJ1-1, with D unresolved. This CDR3 is built from 15 residues. V was clipped by 4 bases and J by 0 bases, with 13 bases between them. The germline gives CDR1 SGHNT, CDR2 YYREEE (reference sequence). In DNA form, the CDR3 reads TGTGCCAGCAGCGGGAATTTGGGCATGAACACTGAAGCTTTCTTT. This translates into CASSGNLGMNTEAFF.

V is TRBV7-9 and J is TRBJ2-1, with 7 bases lining up with TRBD1. The ends lost 6 bases at V and 4 bases at J; junction bases unmatched: 3. CDR3 length: 13 amino acids. Germline CDR1 and CDR2: SEHNR and FQNEAQ (reference sequence). CDR3 amino acids: CASSLQGYNEQFF. CDR3 bases: TGTGCCAGCAGTTTACAGGGGTACAATGAGCAGTTCTTC.

This chain uses TRBV7-2 with TRBJ2-1; D is undetermined. CDR3 length: 15 amino acids. The germline gives CDR1 SGHTA, CDR2 FQGNSA. V lost 5 bases to trimming and J lost 1 base, with 12 bases between them. The CDR3 loop is CASSTRQESYNEQFF. CDR3 bases: TGTGCCAGCAGCACCAGGCAGGAATCCTACAATGAGCAGTTCTTC.

The chain carries TRBV7-9 and TRBJ1-3; D gene unclear. Germline lookup yields CDR1 SEHNR and CDR2 FQNEAQ (reference sequence). This CDR3 has 16 residues. V was clipped by 1 base and J by 2 bases, with 12 bases between them. CDR3 region: CASSLEYRTAGNTIYF. The DNA for the CDR3 is TGTGCCAGCAGCTTAGAATATCGGACGGCTGGAAACACCATATATTTT.

This chain links TRBV9 with TRBJ2-1, with 12 bases aligning to TRBD2. V dropped 1 base and J dropped 4; count of bases not matched to a gene: 12. The CDR3 is 19 amino acids. Germline V CDR1 and CDR2: SGDLS, YYNGEE. The CDR3: CASSVNPSGRAASYNEQFF. CDR3 DNA sequence: TGTGCCAGCAGCGTAAACCCTAGCGGGAGGGCAGCCTCATACAATGAGCAGTTCTTC.

This clone was picked up one time. The V call is TRBV20-1, the J call TRBJ1-6; D is undetermined. This CDR3 has 11 residues. Trimming removed 6 bases at V and 9 bases at J, with 9 bases between. From germline, CDR1 is DFQATT and CDR2 SNEGSKA (reference sequence). CDR3 in amino acids: CSALGGSPLHF. The CDR3 DNA sequence: TGCAGTGCGCTCGGTGGTTCACCCCTCCACTTT.